The rows below give T cell receptor beta chains drawn from one sample of a study of T cells after yellow fever vaccination. TCRdb re-called the 5' RACE reads through MiXCR, storing one row per CDR3 protein. The sample consists of about 550,000 distinct CDR3 sequences, 19% of them appearing once. This specimen consisted of PBMCs, obtained 15 days after the yellow fever booster vaccination. The receptors derive from a young man who received the YFV17D yellow fever vaccine. Each CDR3 is given with its conserved first and last residue. D genes are given only for firm matches. A row's size may be missing; if present it is once, few, many or a size class.

j_call | d_call | clone_size | cdr3_length | v_call | cdr3_aa | cdr3_nt
TRBJ2-7 | . | few | 12 | TRBV29-1 | CSVLGGTSEQYF | TGCAGCGTACTAGGGGGGACAAGCGAGCAGTACTTC
TRBJ2-1 | . | . | 14 | TRBV29-1 | CSVEKGDVLHEQFF | TGCAGCGTTGAGAAGGGGGATGTGCTCCATGAGCAGTTCTTC
TRBJ2-1 | . | . | 15 | TRBV19 | CASSSIEGGYNEQFF | TGTGCCAGTAGCTCCATAGAAGGAGGTTACAATGAGCAGTTCTTC
TRBJ2-5 | . | few | 13 | TRBV9 | CASSVRAEGTQYF | TGTGCCAGCAGCGTAAGGGCCGAGGGGACCCAGTACTTC
TRBJ2-2 | . | . | 15 | TRBV7-2 | CASSPWTVNTGELFF | TGTGCCAGCAGCCCCTGGACAGTGAACACCGGGGAGCTGTTTTTT
TRBJ2-1 | TRBD2 | . | 17 | TRBV20-1 | CSARGFTGTSGNHEQFF | TGCAGTGCTAGAGGCTTCACCGGGACTAGCGGGAACCATGAGCAGTTCTTC
TRBJ2-2 | . | . | 15 | TRBV7-2 | CASSRGRGVTGELFF | TGTGCCAGCAGCCGGGGGCGTGGGGTCACCGGGGAGCTGTTTTTT
TRBJ2-1 | . | . | 13 | TRBV20-1 | CSAVGFLGNEQFF | TGCAGTGCTGTGGGATTCCTTGGCAATGAGCAGTTCTTC
TRBJ2-7 | . | few | 15 | TRBV20-1 | CSARPPGVLSYEQYF | TGCAGTGCTCGGCCCCCGGGGGTCCTTTCCTACGAGCAGTACTTC
TRBJ2-5 | . | . | 13 | TRBV20-1 | CSAIPGNQETQYF | TGCAGTGCCATTCCTGGGAATCAAGAGACCCAGTACTTC
TRBJ2-7 | . | . | 15 | TRBV5-4 | CASSLSSNRGIEQYF | TGTGCCAGCAGCTTGTCCTCCAACCGTGGGATCGAGCAGTACTTC
TRBJ1-5 | . | . | 13 | TRBV10-3 | CAIGPISNQPQHF | TGTGCCATCGGGCCCATTAGCAATCAGCCCCAGCATTTT
TRBJ2-7 | TRBD2 | few | 17 | TRBV18 | CASSPLRTSGSSYEQYF | TGTGCCAGCTCACCACTTCGGACTAGCGGGAGCTCCTACGAGCAGTACTTC
TRBJ2-7 | TRBD1 | . | 15 | TRBV12-3/TRBV12-4 | CASSFVGQGKDEQYF | TGTGCCAGCAGTTTTGTGGGACAGGGCAAGGACGAGCAGTACTTC
TRBJ2-7 | . | few | 13 | TRBV20-1 | CSARAGNDDEQYF | TGCAGTGCTAGAGCAGGGAATGACGACGAGCAGTACTTC
TRBJ2-2 | TRBD2 | . | 16 | TRBV9 | CASSVTSGRDTGELFF | TGTGCCAGCAGCGTTACTAGCGGGAGGGACACCGGGGAGCTGTTTTTT
TRBJ1-2 | TRBD1 | . | 19 | TRBV6-1 | CASSEAQGTDTFNFYGYTF | TGTGCCAGCAGTGAAGCACAAGGGACAGATACCTTCAACTTTTATGGCTACACCTTC
TRBJ2-2 | TRBD2 | many | 16 | TRBV20-1 | CSAADLAGAFTGELFF | TGCAGTGCTGCAGACCTAGCGGGAGCGTTCACCGGGGAGCTGTTTTTT
TRBJ2-1 | . | once | 15 | TRBV28 | CASQSVVVSYNEQFF | TGTGCCAGCCAATCTGTGGTGGTCTCCTACAATGAGCAGTTCTTC
TRBJ2-5 | . | few | 11 | TRBV28 | CASFWGETQYF | TGTGCCAGCTTTTGGGGGGAGACCCAGTACTTC
TRBJ2-1 | TRBD1 | . | 16 | TRBV11-2 | CASTHPQGEAPHEQFF | TGTGCCAGCACTCACCCACAGGGGGAGGCACCACATGAGCAGTTCTTC
TRBJ2-3 | TRBD2 | few | 15 | TRBV7-2 | CASSAIRAGVDTQYF | TGTGCCAGCAGCGCCATCCGAGCGGGAGTGGATACGCAGTATTTT
TRBJ1-1 | . | few | 14 | TRBV5-1 | CASSWGGVNTEAFF | TGCGCCAGCAGCTGGGGGGGGGTGAACACTGAAGCTTTCTTT
TRBJ2-1 | . | once | 17 | TRBV15 | CATSRDVTTLRRNEQFF | TGTGCCACCAGCAGAGATGTGACTACCTTGAGACGGAATGAGCAGTTCTTC
TRBJ1-1 | . | . | 15 | TRBV6-1 | CASSSNQRTDTEAFF | TGTGCCAGCAGCTCAAACCAGCGGACGGACACTGAAGCTTTCTTT
TRBJ2-2 | TRBD2 | . | 15 | TRBV19 | CASSNNQRDAGELFF | TGTGCCAGTAGTAACAATCAGCGGGATGCCGGGGAGCTGTTTTTT
TRBJ1-2 | . | . | 16 | TRBV21-1 | CASSSLRILGNYGYTF | TGTGCCAGCAGCTCACTGAGGATACTGGGAAACTATGGCTACACCTTC
TRBJ1-4 | . | . | 16 | TRBV14 | CASSPLGLGVNEKLFF | TGTGCCAGCAGCCCCCTCGGTTTGGGGGTGAATGAAAAACTGTTTTTT
TRBJ2-2 | TRBD2 | many | 14 | TRBV5-1 | CASRGLDRTGELFF | TGCGCCAGCAGGGGACTAGATCGCACCGGGGAGCTGTTTTTT
TRBJ2-3 | TRBD2 | many | 14 | TRBV29-1 | CSVGTSGSTDTQYF | TGCAGCGTGGGGACTAGCGGAAGCACAGATACGCAGTATTTT
TRBJ2-5 | . | . | 12 | TRBV3-1 | CASSQSYETQYF | TGTGCCAGCAGCCAATCGTATGAGACCCAGTACTTC
TRBJ2-2 | TRBD2 | few | 17 | TRBV7-8 | CASSQTSGIVNTGELFF | TGTGCCAGCAGCCAGACTAGCGGGATAGTGAACACCGGGGAGCTGTTTTTT
TRBJ2-3 | TRBD2 | . | 14 | TRBV3-1 | CASKRAGDADTQYF | TGTGCCAGCAAGCGAGCGGGAGACGCAGATACGCAGTATTTT
TRBJ2-2 | TRBD2 | few | 17 | TRBV7-9 | CASSILRLAGATGELFF | TGTGCCAGCAGCATACTCCGACTAGCGGGAGCCACCGGGGAGCTGTTTTTT
TRBJ2-4 | TRBD2 | . | 11 | TRBV20-1 | CSALGGNIQYF | TGCAGTGCCTTGGGGGGGAACATTCAGTACTTC
TRBJ2-2 | TRBD1 | few | 15 | TRBV6-5 | CASSYGTGLAGELFF | TGTGCCAGCAGTTACGGGACAGGCCTCGCCGGGGAGCTGTTTTTT
TRBJ2-2 | TRBD1 | few | 14 | TRBV20-1 | CSARSPRGTGELFF | TGCAGTGCTAGATCACCCAGGGGGACCGGGGAGCTGTTTTTT
TRBJ2-1 | TRBD2 | . | 14 | TRBV7-2 | CASSELRGYNEQFF | TGTGCCAGCAGCGAGTTGCGGGGGTACAATGAGCAGTTCTTC
TRBJ2-1 | TRBD1 | . | 15 | TRBV10-3 | CAIRPDRVVHNEQFF | TGTGCCATCAGGCCCGACAGGGTTGTCCACAATGAGCAGTTCTTC
TRBJ1-1 | . | . | 14 | TRBV6-1 | CASSPEGGVTEAFF | TGTGCCAGCAGCCCGGAAGGGGGAGTCACTGAAGCTTTCTTT
TRBJ1-2 | TRBD1 | . | 14 | TRBV5-1 | CASSSTTGAYGYTF | TGCGCCAGCAGCAGTACGACAGGGGCCTATGGCTACACCTTC
TRBJ1-5 | . | few | 14 | TRBV20-1 | CSAREANANQPQHF | TGCAGTGCTAGGGAAGCCAACGCGAATCAGCCCCAGCATTTT
TRBJ2-3 | . | few | 13 | TRBV14 | CASSVVGADTQYF | TGTGCCAGCAGCGTTGTTGGGGCTGATACGCAGTATTTT
TRBJ2-5 | TRBD2 | few | 16 | TRBV20-1 | CSAAGLAGMNQETQYF | TGCAGTGCCGCCGGACTAGCGGGGATGAACCAAGAGACCCAGTACTTC
TRBJ2-3 | . | . | 14 | TRBV30 | CAWSVPGRADTQYF | TGTGCCTGGAGTGTACCCGGGAGAGCAGATACGCAGTATTTT
TRBJ2-1 | . | many | 14 | TRBV20-1 | CSVPTVQDYNEQFF | TGCAGTGTCCCCACTGTGCAGGACTACAATGAGCAGTTCTTC
TRBJ2-5 | . | . | 14 | TRBV5-1 | CASSLESQQETQYF | TGCGCCAGCAGCTTGGAGTCCCAGCAAGAGACCCAGTACTTC
TRBJ2-5 | TRBD1 | few | 15 | TRBV6-2/TRBV6-3 | CASSNQGANQETQYF | TGTGCCAGCAGTAATCAGGGGGCTAACCAAGAGACCCAGTACTTC
TRBJ2-3 | . | . | 15 | TRBV7-2 | CASSLDSPTRRQQYF | TGTGCCAGCAGCTTAGATTCTCCCACCCGCCGACAGCAGTATTTT
TRBJ2-3 | . | . | 14 | TRBV7-2 | CASSWVDFVDTQYF | TGTGCCAGCAGCTGGGTGGACTTTGTAGATACGCAGTATTTT
TRBJ2-7 | . | . | 13 | TRBV20-1 | CSAGDRTPYEQYF | TGCAGTGCTGGAGACAGGACCCCGTACGAGCAGTACTTC
TRBJ2-1 | . | . | 15 | TRBV7-9 | CASSSGPGSPSEQFF | TGTGCCAGCAGCTCCGGACCCGGGAGCCCGAGTGAGCAGTTCTTC
TRBJ2-7 | TRBD1 | few | 14 | TRBV6-1 | CASRSDRGGYEQYF | TGTGCCAGCAGATCGGACAGGGGGGGTTACGAGCAGTACTTC
TRBJ2-7 | . | . | 14 | TRBV4-2 | CASSQGTANYEQYF | TGTGCCAGCAGCCAAGGGACAGCTAATTACGAGCAGTACTTC